Included here is one T cell receptor (beta chain) sequence, with context. There are 13 residues in the CDR3. Germline CDR1 and CDR2: SGHAT and FQDESV (reference sequence). The ends lost 6 bases at V and 6 bases at J; junction bases unmatched: 3. The protocol was immunoSEQ multiplex PCR, while the TCRdb copy is restricted to in-frame clones and leaves out a portion. The profile covers approximately 170,000 clones, with roughly 92% appearing a single time and 0.68% taken by the ten largest. The data belong to a study of control samples from healthy donors and cancer patients. This chain links TRBV11-1 with TRBJ2-1; 9 nucleotides align to TRBD1. The sequenced material came from blood. This TCR derives from a woman aged 25 to 45 in good health. The CDR3 spells CASRLTGGNEQFF. The CDR3 nucleotides are TGTGCCAGCAGGTTGACAGGGGGCAATGAGCAGTTCTTC.